One sample yielded the 16 T cell receptor beta chains listed below, sequenced in a study of shared clonotypes between healthy human individuals. Generated by immunoSEQ multiplex PCR, the TCRdb table keeps only in-frame clones and is missing some. The sample shows approximately 2.1 million clones, 85% to 95% of them seen only once. Material: naive CD4+ T cells from PBMCs. Stated subset: CD45RA+ positively selected. The receptors derive from a man between 18 and 35 years old in good health. Some clones in this sample may be carry-over from other donors' samples.

DNA for the CDR3: TGTGCCAGCAGCTACGTCCAGGGGACAGATACGCAGTATTTT. Its protein product is CASSYVQGTDTQYF. The chain uses TRBV7-9 and TRBJ2-3, with a possible D match to TRBD1 (6 bases). In germline, CDR1 is SEHNR, CDR2 FQNEAQ (reference sequence). V lost 4 bases to trimming and J lost 3 bases, with 11 bases between them. The CDR3 length is 14 residues.

The gene calls are TRBV15 and TRBJ2-2; D remains ambiguous. Trimming removed 1 base at V and 1 base at J, with 10 bases between. Germline V lookup: CDR1 LNHNV, CDR2 YYDKDF (reference sequence). The CDR3 runs 16 residues. The CDR3 protein is CATSRAVTQNTGELFF. The CDR3, as DNA: TGTGCCACCAGCAGAGCGGTTACACAGAACACCGGGGAGCTGTTTTTT.

The chain joins TRBV28 to TRBJ2-7; maybe TRBD1 (5 bases). V shed 4 bases and J shed 8 bases, with 18 bases lying between them. Germline CDR1 MDHEN, CDR2 SYDVKM. This CDR3 region has 14 residues. The CDR3 reads CASSYEVAGKKQYF. CDR3 nucleotide sequence: TGTGCCAGCAGTTATGAAGTCGCAGGGAAGAAGCAGTACTTC.

The V and J genes are TRBV25-1 and TRBJ1-1, with unresolved D. The CDR3 runs 12 residues. V was shortened by 7 bases and J by 1 base, with 7 bases between the two germline ends. Per germline, CDR1 MGHDK and CDR2 SYGVNS. CDR3 protein: CASMERNTEAFF. CDR3 nucleotide sequence: TGTGCCAGCATGGAACGGAACACTGAAGCTTTCTTT.

The chain carries TRBV7-9 and TRBJ2-5; 7 nucleotides align to TRBD1. CDR1 SEHNR and CDR2 FQNEAQ come from the germline V gene (reference sequence). V was pared by 2 bases and J by 5 bases, with 5 bases of the junction left unmatched. The CDR3 length is 14 residues. The CDR3 nucleotides are TGTGCCAGCAGCTTAAGCACAGGGGCGGAGACCCAGTACTTC. It is translated as CASSLSTGAETQYF.

The chain joins TRBV19 to TRBJ2-3; the D is unclear. The V end lost 1 base, the J end lost 5 bases, and 19 bases lay between the germline ends. CDR1 is LNHDA and CDR2 is SQIVND in the germline V gene (reference sequence). CDR3 length equals 17 residues. CDR3 DNA sequence: TGTGCCAGTAGTATAGTTGGCGTAGCCAGTGGTAAAGATACGCAGTATTTT. It yields the protein CASSIVGVASGKDTQYF.

V usage is TRBV6-6 and J usage is TRBJ2-2; TRBD2 matches at 10 bases. The V segment lost 6 bases and the J segment 4 bases; nucleotides outside the gene matches: 5. CDR1 MNHNY and CDR2 SVGAGI come from the germline V gene (reference sequence). The CDR3 spans 15 residues. CDR3 residues: CASRTGTSATGELFF. The CDR3 DNA reads TGTGCCAGCAGGACCGGGACTAGCGCCACCGGGGAGCTGTTTTTT.

As DNA, the CDR3 is TGTGCCAGCAGCCCCTCGGGACAGACGACTTCGGCCGGGGAGCTGTTTTTT. Protein: CASSPSGQTTSAGELFF. The chain carries TRBV5-4 and TRBJ2-2, with 7 bases fitting TRBD1. The CDR3 consists of 17 residues. The germline V gene encodes CDR1 SGHNT and CDR2 YYREEE (reference sequence). The V segment lost 4 bases and the J segment 6 bases; nucleotides outside the gene matches: 15.

This sequence joins TRBV6-6 and TRBJ1-5; 8 bases are shared with TRBD1. The CDR3 is 16 residues long. J lost 4 bases, V lost 4 bases, and 9 bases had no gene match. The germline V gene encodes CDR1 MNHNY and CDR2 SVGAGI (reference sequence). CDR3 region: CASSSLDRGLNQPQHF. As DNA, the CDR3 is TGTGCCAGCAGTTCCTTAGACAGGGGCTTAAATCAGCCCCAGCATTTT.

The V call is TRBV6-1, the J call TRBJ1-2, with D hard to call. CDR3 size: 14 residues. The V end lost 4 bases, the J end lost 4 bases, and 13 bases lay between the germline ends. Germline assignment: CDR1 MNHNS and CDR2 SASEGT. CDR3 nucleotides: TGTGCCAGCAGTGGCCGGGCCGTCCTCTATGGCTACACCTTC. This sequence encodes CASSGRAVLYGYTF.

The chain couples TRBV28 to TRBJ1-6; 11 positions match TRBD1. This CDR3 has 15 amino acids. Germline V gene lookup returns CDR1 MDHEN and CDR2 SYDVKM. Trimming cost V 5 bases and J 7 bases; bases outside gene matches: 4. For the CDR3, the DNA is TGTGCCAGCAGTCTGGGGACAGGGGGGAATTCACCCCTCCACTTT. Its translation: CASSLGTGGNSPLHF.

This sequence joins TRBV5-4 and TRBJ2-5; 9 bases match TRBD1. The germline gives CDR1 SGHNT, CDR2 YYREEE (reference sequence). This CDR3 is 14 amino acids long. Trimming at V came to 4 bases and at J to 3 bases, leaving 4 bases not matched to a gene. The DNA for the CDR3 is TGTGCCAGCAGCGCTCGACAGGGGGAAGAGACCCAGTACTTC. This sequence encodes CASSARQGEETQYF. Filled out from reference TRBV5-4 and TRBJ2-5, the complete variable domain reads ETGVTQSPTHLIKTRGQQVTLRCSSQSGHNTVSWYQQALGQGPQFIFQYYREEENGRGNFPPRFSGLQFPNYSSELNVNALELDDSALYLCASSARQGEETQYFGPGTRLLVL.

This sequence joins TRBV5-1 and TRBJ1-1; D not resolved. There are 14 residues in the CDR3. CDR1 is SGHRS and CDR2 is YFSETQ in the germline V gene. The ends were cut back, 2 bases at V and 2 bases at J, with 10 bases in the middle. The DNA of the CDR3 is TGCGCCAGCAGCTTCTCTGGGTCTAACACTGAAGCTTTCTTT. Protein product: CASSFSGSNTEAFF.

The count of this clone is one. The chain joins TRBV5-1 to TRBJ1-1; TRBD1 might be the D (6 bases). Trimming removed 3 bases at V and 11 bases at J, with 14 bases between. Germline values: CDR1 SGHRS, CDR2 YFSETQ. The CDR3 runs to 12 residues. CDR3 protein: CASSSLTGWAFF. As DNA, the CDR3 is TGCGCCAGCAGCTCTCTAACAGGGTGGGCTTTCTTT.

The J gene is TRBJ2-1, the V gene TRBV6-6; no definite D call. Per germline, CDR1 MNHNY and CDR2 SVGAGI (reference sequence). The V end lost 2 bases, the J end lost 2 bases, and 7 bases lay between the germline ends. The CDR3 is made up of 14 amino acids. As DNA, the CDR3 is TGTGCCAGCAGTTACAGGCCAGCCTACAATGAGCAGTTCTTC. The encoded protein is CASSYRPAYNEQFF.

The chain carries TRBV21-1 and TRBJ1-2. TRBV21-1 is reported as a pseudogene. This CDR3 is built from 16 residues. The CDR3 reads CASSKGRPRGNYGYTF. CDR3 DNA sequence: TGTGCCAGCAGCAAAGGACGGCCGAGGGGTAACTATGGCTACACCTTC.